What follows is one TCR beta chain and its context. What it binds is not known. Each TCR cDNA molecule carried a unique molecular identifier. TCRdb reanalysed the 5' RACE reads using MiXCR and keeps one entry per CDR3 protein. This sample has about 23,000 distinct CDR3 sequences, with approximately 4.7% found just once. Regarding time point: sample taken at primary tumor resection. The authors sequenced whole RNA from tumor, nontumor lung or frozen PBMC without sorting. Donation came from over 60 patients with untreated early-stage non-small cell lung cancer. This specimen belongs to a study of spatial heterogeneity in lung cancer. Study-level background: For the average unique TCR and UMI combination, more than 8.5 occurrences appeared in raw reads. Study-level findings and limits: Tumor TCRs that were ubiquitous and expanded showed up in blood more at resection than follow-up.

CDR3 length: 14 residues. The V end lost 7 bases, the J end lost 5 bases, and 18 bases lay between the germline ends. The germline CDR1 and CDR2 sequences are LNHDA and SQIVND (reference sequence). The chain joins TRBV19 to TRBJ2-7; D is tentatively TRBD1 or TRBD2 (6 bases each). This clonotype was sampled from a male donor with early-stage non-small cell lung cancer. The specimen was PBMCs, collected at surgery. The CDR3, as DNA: TGTGCCAGTAAGGGGGACTCCCAGGCCAACGAGCAGTACTTC. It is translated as CASKGDSQANEQYF. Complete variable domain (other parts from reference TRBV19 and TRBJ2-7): DGGITQSPKYLFRKEGQNVTLSCEQNLNHDAMYWYRQDPGQGLRLIYYSQIVNDFQKGDIAEGYSVSREKKESFPLTVTSAQKNPTAFYLCASKGDSQANEQYFGPGTRLTVT.